This TCR beta chain is from a study of spatial heterogeneity in lung cancer (dated by TCRdb to about 2019). Turning to the overall study: Beta-chain transcripts were consistently detected in greater numbers than alpha-chain transcripts, which likely reflects a higher abundance of beta-chain transcripts. In the raw uncorrected reads, each unique combination of TCR and UMI appeared more than ten times on average. The study quantitatively compared TCR alpha and beta repertoires across multiple tumor regions, matched nontumor lung and blood in non-small cell lung cancer. TCR repertoire features were related to nonsynonymous mutation counts determined by whole-exome sequencing of tumor tissue. At surgery, both alpha and beta chains were TCR-sequenced in roughly 230 tumor regions, fewer than 85 matched nontumor lung samples and 50 to 60 PBMC samples.

In the paper's terms, the time point label means: sample taken at primary tumor resection. The donors were some 76 patients from the lung TRACERx cohort who had early-stage, untreated non-small cell lung cancer. For TCR sequencing, whole RNA was extracted from tumor and nontumor lung tissue, or from cryopreserved PBMC samples, and no cell sorting was done. Patients were selected for TCR sequencing only if sufficient RNA was available from at least two tumor regions. Tumor and adjacent nontumor lung specimens were reviewed by a lung pathologist before selection. In its sample, this clonotype comes out as medium-sized (0.01 to 0.1%). Its target antigen remains unknown. No base-level quality is on record; no much larger clone is a single base apart. The research as a whole found: Additional single-cell paired TCR alpha and beta sequencing was considered necessary to confirm, at a functional level, the hypothesis that regional TCRs recognize regional mutations.

Library creation used 5' RACE. The instrument given in TCRdb is NextSeq 500. To allow correction of PCR and sequencing errors, the TCR library protocol tagged every TCR cDNA molecule with a unique molecular identifier. Regarding the original processing steps: Decombinator tools were used for TCR identification, UMI-based error correction and CDR3 extraction. Expanded TCRs were defined as those above a frequency of 2 per 1,000, corresponding to the top 1% of the tumor frequency distribution. Rényi diversity was computed with the R vegan package after subsampling each repertoire 100 times to 5,000 TCRs. CDR3 similarity networks were constructed using string-kernel similarity of amino acid triplets, with links drawn between CDR3s whose pairwise similarity was above 0.82. TCRdb passed the public sequencing reads through fastp at Q25 and MiXCR, retaining productive beta sequences. Rows are unified per CDR3 protein, each entry keeping the most common DNA and genes. The V and J calls shown here were made by TCRdb, not taken from the authors' results. Here the sample has about 2,100 distinct CDR3 sequences; about 9% occur a single time. Jointly, the top ten make up around 20% of the sample.

A distance of 20 bases separates the germline ends of V and J, which lose 7 bases and 5 bases respectively. The CDR3 measures 16 amino acids from cysteine to phenylalanine. The retained sequence is limited to the CDR3, 48 bases, with the frame set at the first base. Sequences MNHEY (CDR1) and SVGEGT (CDR2) are obtained from the germline V gene. This sequence originates from a female donor with early-stage non-small cell lung cancer. The chain links TRBV6-2 or TRBV6-3 with TRBJ1-4; the D region possibly corresponds to TRBD1 (5 bases align). Sequenced material: normal lung tissue next to the tumor, taken at surgery. The DNA sequence is given as TGTGCCAGCACACCCGAAGGACGCTGGGGGAATGAAAAACTGTTTTTT. It encodes CASTPEGRWGNEKLFF.